The 17 T cell receptor beta chains below all came from one sample that was sequenced in a study of PD-L1 blockade in urothelial cancer. Time point meaning: peripheral blood 6 weeks after treatment start. Sequenced by immunoSEQ multiplex PCR; TCRdb stores in-frame clones only, minus some. Of 75,000 to 95,000 clones listed, 91% are singletons. This material consisted of PBMCs, taken around atezolizumab (anti-PD-L1) treatment. These receptors originate from a woman aged 80 or older with urothelial cancer.

This rearrangement joins TRBV30 to TRBJ2-2; D not resolved. The V end lost 3 bases, the J end lost 8 bases, and 7 bases lay between the germline ends. This CDR3 has 11 residues. Per germline, CDR1 GTSNPN and CDR2 SVGIG (reference sequence). As DNA, the CDR3 is TGTGCCTGGAGAACTTCGGGGGAGCTGTTTTTT. Amino acids: CAWRTSGELFF.

The chain joins TRBV30 to TRBJ2-1; no reliable D call. This CDR3 spans 13 amino acids. Germline CDR1 GTSNPN, CDR2 SVGIG (reference sequence). Trimming left V 2 bases short and J 5 bases short, with 10 bases between. The CDR3 nucleotides are TGTGCCTGGAGTTACACACCCCACAATGAGCAGTTCTTC. This encodes CAWSYTPHNEQFF.

The chain combines TRBV5-1 with TRBJ1-4, with 7 bases aligning to TRBD1. CDR3 length: 15 amino acids. The trim removed 3 bases at V and 2 bases at J, leaving 4 bases unmatched. Germline V gene data show CDR1 as SGHRS and CDR2 as YFSETQ. The CDR3 sequence: CASSSTGTTNEKLFF. The CDR3, as DNA: TGCGCCAGCAGCTCGACAGGGACTACTAATGAAAAACTGTTTTTT.

The chain employs TRBV2 and TRBJ1-2, with 8 bases lining up with TRBD1. With V trimmed by 7 bases and J by 8 bases, 12 bases remained unmatched. The germline CDR1 and CDR2 sequences are SNHLY and FYNNEI. The CDR3 has 14 amino acids. The CDR3 is CASILDRARGGYTF. The CDR3 DNA follows: TGTGCCAGCATACTGGACAGGGCCCGAGGGGGCTACACCTTC.

Here the CDR3 DNA reads TGTGCCAGCAGCTTAGCCCCCAGTTTGGGCAGGGCTAATCAGCCCCAGCATTTT. Translated: CASSLAPSLGRANQPQHF. V is TRBV7-9 and J is TRBJ1-5; tentatively, D is TRBD1 (5 bases). Germline lookup yields CDR1 SEHNR and CDR2 FQNEAQ (reference sequence). This CDR3 spans 18 amino acids. Between the trimmed V and J ends, which lost 0 bases and 4 bases, there was a span of 19 bases.

The rearrangement uses TRBV5-1 and TRBJ1-1, with unresolved D. V gave up 1 base and J gave up 6 bases, with 13 bases separating them. This CDR3 has 14 amino acids. Germline CDR1 SGHRS, CDR2 YFSETQ. As DNA, the CDR3 is TGCGCCAGCAGCTTGTCCGAGGGTGGTCCTGAAGCTTTCTTT. As protein: CASSLSEGGPEAFF.

As DNA, the CDR3 is TGTGCCAGCAGTCCCGGGACAGGGGGCTTAGGAGATGAAAAACTGTTTTTT. Translated: CASSPGTGGLGDEKLFF. The chain has TRBV28 and TRBJ1-4; 12 positions agree with TRBD1. Germline lookup yields CDR1 MDHEN and CDR2 SYDVKM. J was trimmed by 6 bases and V by 5 bases; bases with no gene match: 10. The CDR3 spans 17 residues.

This clone was picked up a small number of times. The chain has TRBV10-1 and TRBJ2-7; 7 nucleotides line up with TRBD1. The CDR3 is made up of 13 amino acids. Unmatched junction bases numbered 4, after V lost 5 bases and J lost 3 bases. The germline gives CDR1 WNHNN, CDR2 SYGVQD (reference sequence). The CDR3, as DNA: TGCGCCAGCAGTCGACAGGGAAACTACGAGCAGTACTTC. It translates to CASSRQGNYEQYF.

The rearrangement uses TRBV5-1 and TRBJ2-1, with D possibly being TRBD2 (5 bases). V was pared by 0 bases and J by 8 bases, with 15 bases between. The CDR3 length is 15 residues. The germline CDR1 and CDR2 sequences are SGHRS and YFSETQ. CDR3: CASSLDLEGRDEQFF. The CDR3 region has the DNA TGCGCCAGCAGCTTGGATCTCGAGGGTAGAGATGAGCAGTTCTTC.

The chain combines TRBV28 with TRBJ2-1, with a tentative D call TRBD1 (5 bases). Trimming removed 5 bases from V and 1 base from J, with 12 bases in between. Germline values: CDR1 MDHEN, CDR2 SYDVKM. CDR3 length equals 15 residues. The CDR3 DNA reads TGTGCCAGCAGTGAAACAGGTTTTTCCTACAATGAGCAGTTCTTC. Protein product: CASSETGFSYNEQFF.

V gene TRBV10-3 combines with J gene TRBJ2-1; D might be TRBD2 (5 bases). Germline V lookup: CDR1 ENHRY, CDR2 SYGVKD. The CDR3 extends over 17 amino acids. V lost 2 bases to trimming and J lost 0 bases, with 14 bases between them. As DNA, the CDR3 is TGTGCCATCAGTGAGGTCGAGGGCGGAGGCTCCTACAATGAGCAGTTCTTC. Encoded protein: CAISEVEGGGSYNEQFF.

This clone was seen a single time. The chain recombines TRBV4-2 with TRBJ1-1; D is unclear. The ends were cut back, 3 bases at V and 1 base at J, with 9 bases in the middle. CDR3 length: 14 residues. Germline lookup yields CDR1 LGHNA and CDR2 YNFKEQ. This CDR3 is CASSQGSGNTEAFF. DNA of the CDR3: TGTGCCAGCAGCCAGGGTTCGGGGAACACTGAAGCTTTCTTT.

The chain carries TRBV10-3 and TRBJ1-4; D gene unclear. The V end lost 6 bases, the J end lost 3 bases, and 11 bases lay between the germline ends. The germline V gene has CDR1 ENHRY and CDR2 SYGVKD. CDR3 size: 14 residues. CDR3 bases: TGTGCCATCAGCTTGGGGAGGGCTAATGAAAAACTGTTTTTT. Its protein is CAISLGRANEKLFF.

This rearrangement joins TRBV6-4 to TRBJ2-2; unclear D gene. CDR1 and CDR2 (germline): MRHNA, SNTAGT. Trimming cost V 2 bases and J 6 bases, with 7 bases left between them. CDR3 size: 13 residues. CDR3 sequence (DNA): TGTGCCAGCAGTGACAAAGGAGCCGGGGAGCTGTTTTTT. This sequence encodes CASSDKGAGELFF.

V and J are TRBV5-1 and TRBJ2-1; 12 bases line up with TRBD2. CDR3 length: 15 amino acids. J lost 4 bases, V lost 5 bases, and 4 bases had no gene match. CDR1 is SGHRS, CDR2 YFSETQ, per germline. The CDR3 nucleotides read TGCGCCAGCAGGGGGACTAGCGGGCTATACAATGAGCAGTTCTTC. Translated, it gives CASRGTSGLYNEQFF.

The rearrangement joins TRBV5-4 to TRBJ2-2, with 7 nucleotides matching TRBD2. Germline-derived CDR1 and CDR2 are SGHNT and YYREEE (reference sequence). V shed 2 bases, J shed 6 bases, and the junction held 16 bases outside the gene matches. This CDR3 comprises 18 residues. The CDR3 region is CASSFPNTGTIGPGELFF. In DNA, the CDR3 is TGTGCCAGCAGCTTCCCAAATACCGGGACTATCGGCCCCGGGGAGCTGTTTTTT.

V is TRBV11-2 and J is TRBJ2-1; TRBD2 matches at 7 bases. Trimming took 1 base from V and 4 from J; bases not matched to a gene: 4. Germline CDR1 reads SGHAT; CDR2 reads FQNNGV. The CDR3 covers 15 residues. The CDR3 region has the DNA TGTGCCAGCAGCTTAGGAGCGGGAACTTACAATGAGCAGTTCTTC. This gives the protein CASSLGAGTYNEQFF.